The sequence of this TCR beta chain was determined in a study of T cells expressing NK-cell markers. Background on the study: Seven sequenced donors out of eight were HCMV-seropositive, one seronegative.

Synthesis of TCR beta cDNA relied on 5'RACE template switching carrying UMIs. For each CDR3 protein, TCRdb gives one entry from its re-call of the 5' RACE reads, without DNA. The sample has under 600,000 distinct CDR3 sequences. Notes on the study in general: The same clonotypes also predominated in the CD3+CD56-NKG2C+ fraction of a few donors. About six donors carried dominant NKG2C+ clonotypes that made up roughly 1.0-7.5% of their CD8+ T cells.

CDR1 is SGHRS and CDR2 is YFSETQ in the germline V gene. CDR3 length equals 16 residues. Notes on this clonotype: Its antigen is currently unknown.

This clonotype originated in a woman aged 45-65 years in good health. The chain has TRBV5-1 and TRBJ2-7; the D call from TCRdb, TRBD2, cannot be confirmed without DNA. The sequencing input was blood T cells: a sorted CD56 or NKG2C T cell subset, CD4+ or CD8+ T cells, or bulk PBMC T cells (not recorded which). CDR3 amino acids: CASSLEWRDSSYEQYF.